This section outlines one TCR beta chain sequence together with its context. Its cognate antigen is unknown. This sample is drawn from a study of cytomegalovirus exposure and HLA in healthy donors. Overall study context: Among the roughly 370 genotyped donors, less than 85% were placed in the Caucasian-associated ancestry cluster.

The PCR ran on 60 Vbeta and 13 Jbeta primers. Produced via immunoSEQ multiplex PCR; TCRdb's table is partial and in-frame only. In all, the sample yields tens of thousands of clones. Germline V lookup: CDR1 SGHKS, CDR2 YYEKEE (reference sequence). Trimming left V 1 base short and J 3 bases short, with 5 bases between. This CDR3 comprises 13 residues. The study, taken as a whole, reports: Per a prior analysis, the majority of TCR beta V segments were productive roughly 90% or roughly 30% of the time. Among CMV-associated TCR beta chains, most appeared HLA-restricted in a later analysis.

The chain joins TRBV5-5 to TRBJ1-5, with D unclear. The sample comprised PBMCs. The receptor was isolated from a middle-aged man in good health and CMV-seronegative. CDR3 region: CASSLRDNQPQHF. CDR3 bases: TGTGCCAGCAGCTTGCGGGACAATCAGCCCCAGCATTTT.